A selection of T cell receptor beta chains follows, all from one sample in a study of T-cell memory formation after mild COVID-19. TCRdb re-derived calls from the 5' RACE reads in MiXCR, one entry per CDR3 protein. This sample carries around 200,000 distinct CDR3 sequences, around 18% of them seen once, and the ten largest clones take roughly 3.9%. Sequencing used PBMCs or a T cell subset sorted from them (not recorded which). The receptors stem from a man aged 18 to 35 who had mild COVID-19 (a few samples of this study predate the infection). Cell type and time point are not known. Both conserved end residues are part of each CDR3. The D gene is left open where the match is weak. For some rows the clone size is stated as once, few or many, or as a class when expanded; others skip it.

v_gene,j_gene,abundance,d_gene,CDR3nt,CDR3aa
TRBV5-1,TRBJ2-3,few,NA,TGCGCCAGCAGCCTGGCGTGGGGGACGGGGAGCACAGATACGCAGTATTTT,CASSLAWGTGSTDTQYF
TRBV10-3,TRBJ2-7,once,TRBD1,TGTGCCATCAGGAGGAGTGCCGGGACAGGGTCCTACGAGCAGTACTTC,CAIRRSAGTGSYEQYF
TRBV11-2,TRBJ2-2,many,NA,TGTGCCAGCAGCAACTTGCGGGGAGGCCCGGGCACCGGGGAGCTGTTTTTT,CASSNLRGGPGTGELFF
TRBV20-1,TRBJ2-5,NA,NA,TGCAGTGCTAGAGACCGGGGGTGGGAGACCCAGTACTTC,CSARDRGWETQYF
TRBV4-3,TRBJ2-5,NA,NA,TGCGCCAGCAGCCGGAGCTCGAGCAGGGTAGAGACCCAGTACTTC,CASSRSSSRVETQYF
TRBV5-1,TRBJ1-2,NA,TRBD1,TGCGCCAGCAGCTCGGGACAGGGAGACGGCTACACCTTC,CASSSGQGDGYTF
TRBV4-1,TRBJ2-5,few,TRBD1,TGCGCCAGCAGCCAAGGTCCGGGACAGGGAGAGACCCAGTACTTC,CASSQGPGQGETQYF
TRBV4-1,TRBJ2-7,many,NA,TGCGCCAGCAGCCAAGATGGGCGACAGCGCTACGAGCAGTACTTC,CASSQDGRQRYEQYF
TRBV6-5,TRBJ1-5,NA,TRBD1,TGTGCCAGCAGCCCCTTAGGACAGGGCAAACATCAGCCCCAGCATTTT,CASSPLGQGKHQPQHF
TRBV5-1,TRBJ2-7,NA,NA,TGCGCCAGCAGCTTGACAGGGTGGTCCTACGAGCAGTACTTC,CASSLTGWSYEQYF
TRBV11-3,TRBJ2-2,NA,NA,TGTGCCAGCAGCCCCTACGCCGGGGCCGGGGAGCTGTTTTTT,CASSPYAGAGELFF
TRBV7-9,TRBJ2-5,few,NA,TGTGCCAGCAGCCCGCGCCACTCCCAAGAGACCCAGTACTTC,CASSPRHSQETQYF
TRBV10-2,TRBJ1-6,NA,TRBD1,TGCGCCAACCGCCGGGACAGGGATTCACCCCTCCACTTT,CANRRDRDSPLHF
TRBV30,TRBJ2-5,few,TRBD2,TGTGCCTGGGCGACTAGCTTCCAAGAGACCCAGTACTTC,CAWATSFQETQYF
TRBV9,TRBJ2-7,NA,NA,TGTGCCAGCAGCGTAGCAGGGGATGGACCCTACGAGCAGTACTTC,CASSVAGDGPYEQYF
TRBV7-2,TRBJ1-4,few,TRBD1,TGTGCCAGCAGCAAAGGATCTACAGGGGTCGAAAAACTGTTTTTT,CASSKGSTGVEKLFF
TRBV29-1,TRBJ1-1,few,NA,TGCAGCGTTGAAGCTCCAGACACAGGTACTTTCTTT,CSVEAPDTGTFF
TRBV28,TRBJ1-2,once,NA,TGTGCCAGCAGTTCCCCTCATGGCTACACCTTC,CASSSPHGYTF
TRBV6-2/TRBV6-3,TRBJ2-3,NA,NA,TGTGCCAGCAGTTTTATGTCCGATACGCAGTATTTT,CASSFMSDTQYF
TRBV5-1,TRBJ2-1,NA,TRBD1,TGCGCCAGCAGCTCCGGGACAGGGGCCTACAATGAGCAGTTCTTC,CASSSGTGAYNEQFF
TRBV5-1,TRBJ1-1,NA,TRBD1,TGCGCCAGCAGCCCCGGACAGGGGGGAGTCTCAGCTTTCTTT,CASSPGQGGVSAFF
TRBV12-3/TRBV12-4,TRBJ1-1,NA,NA,TGTGCCAGCAGCAATCAGGGGAACACTGAATCTTTCTTT,CASSNQGNTESFF
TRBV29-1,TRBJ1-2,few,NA,TGCAGCGTCGCGGTGGGGCGGGACTATGGCTACACCTTC,CSVAVGRDYGYTF